This TCR beta chain was found in a study of blood T cells in healthy people across ages. General study findings and limits: When one million T cells were used, diversity estimates were thought to be underestimates. Observed TCR beta diversity showed a strong correlation with the percentage of naive T cells as measured by flow cytometry.

J was trimmed by 4 bases and V by 3 bases; bases with no gene match: 4. The CDR3 is 14 residues long. Germline V gene sequence: CDR1 ENHRY, CDR2 SYGVKD. It was with a sample-barcoded 5' primer and a J-beta primer mix that a second PCR of roughly 7 to 12 cycles was run. TCRdb passed the 5' RACE reads through MiXCR, listing each CDR3 protein once. Of 600,000 or so distinct CDR3 sequences listed, about 28% are singletons. Ranging in age from about 6 to 90, the donors were healthy Caucasian individuals from Russia. This clonotype was seen repeatedly, ten times or more. The antigen is unknown. This chain connects TRBV10-3 to TRBJ1-2; TRBD1 agrees at 8 bases. Sequencing was performed on blood. The source is a woman of 80 years or more in good health. DNA for the CDR3: TGTGCCATCAGTGACCTTACAGGGGGCTATGGCTACACCTTC. As protein: CAISDLTGGYGYTF.